These T cell receptor beta chains were read from a single sample in a study of CD8+ T cells in alopecia areata. Method: immunoSEQ multiplex PCR; TCRdb's copy keeps in-frame clones and lacks some. The table lists 150,000 to 200,000 clones, around 64% of them singletons. The source was CD8+ T cells sorted from blood, collected at week 0. The receptor set was obtained from a human donor with alopecia areata. Both conserved end residues are part of each CDR3. The order of the fields is V gene, D gene, clone size, J gene, CDR3 DNA, CDR3 protein. A D gene is named only where the DNA matches it firmly. Rows give clone size only sometimes, using once, few, many, or a class for an expanded clone.

V gene: TRBV7-8
D gene: TRBD2
clone size: NA
J gene: TRBJ2-7
CDR3 DNA: TGTGCCAGCAGCTTAACACTAGCGGGGGGAGAGCAGTACTTC
CDR3 protein: CASSLTLAGGEQYF

V gene: TRBV4-2
D gene: NA
clone size: NA
J gene: TRBJ2-7
CDR3 DNA: TGTGCCAGCAGCCCAGTTGATGGAGGGGAAAGCTCCTACGAGCAGTACTTC
CDR3 protein: CASSPVDGGESSYEQYF

V gene: TRBV5-1
D gene: NA
clone size: NA
J gene: TRBJ1-2
CDR3 DNA: TGCGCCAGCAGCTTGATACAGGCTAACTATGGCTACACCTTC
CDR3 protein: CASSLIQANYGYTF

V gene: TRBV5-6
D gene: NA
clone size: NA
J gene: TRBJ1-1
CDR3 DNA: TGTGCCAGCAGCCTCGGAGGCTTGAGCACTGAAGCTTTCTTT
CDR3 protein: CASSLGGLSTEAFF

V gene: TRBV5-1
D gene: NA
clone size: NA
J gene: TRBJ2-2
CDR3 DNA: TGCGCCAGCAGCTTGGCGCGGGCAGGGGACACCGGGGAGCTGTTTTTT
CDR3 protein: CASSLARAGDTGELFF

V gene: TRBV4-1
D gene: NA
clone size: NA
J gene: TRBJ1-2
CDR3 DNA: TGCGCCAGCAGCCAAGGACCATCCCCCTATGGCTACACCTTC
CDR3 protein: CASSQGPSPYGYTF

V gene: TRBV7-9
D gene: NA
clone size: NA
J gene: TRBJ1-6
CDR3 DNA: TGTGCCAGCAGCTTAGAACAGGGTCGGAATTCACCCCTCCACTTT
CDR3 protein: CASSLEQGRNSPLHF

V gene: TRBV5-4
D gene: TRBD2
clone size: NA
J gene: TRBJ2-1
CDR3 DNA: TGTGCCAGCAGCTTCGATAGGGGTAGCGGGGGAAGATTTACCAATGAGCAGTTCTTC
CDR3 protein: CASSFDRGSGGRFTNEQFF

V gene: TRBV18
D gene: NA
clone size: NA
J gene: TRBJ1-4
CDR3 DNA: TGTGCCAGCTCCCTACGGGGGCTTAATGAAAAACTGTTTTTT
CDR3 protein: CASSLRGLNEKLFF

V gene: TRBV4-2
D gene: TRBD2
clone size: NA
J gene: TRBJ2-4
CDR3 DNA: TGTGCCAGCAGCCAAGTGGTTAGCGGGGGCCTAGTAGCCAAAAACATTCAGTACTTC
CDR3 protein: CASSQVVSGGLVAKNIQYF

V gene: TRBV30
D gene: NA
clone size: once
J gene: TRBJ2-7
CDR3 DNA: TGTGCCTGGAGAAGGAACTACGAGCAGTACTTC
CDR3 protein: CAWRRNYEQYF

V gene: TRBV5-1
D gene: TRBD1
clone size: few
J gene: TRBJ2-7
CDR3 DNA: TGCGCCAGCAGCTTTGGGACAGACTACGAGCAGTACTTC
CDR3 protein: CASSFGTDYEQYF

V gene: TRBV11-2
D gene: NA
clone size: NA
J gene: TRBJ1-1
CDR3 DNA: TGTGCCAGCAGCTTAGCTGCTTTCGGGGTCGGCACTGAAGCTTTCTTT
CDR3 protein: CASSLAAFGVGTEAFF

V gene: TRBV29-1
D gene: TRBD1
clone size: NA
J gene: TRBJ1-2
CDR3 DNA: TGCAGCGTTGAGGGAGCGGACAGGGTTCCAATTGACGGCTACACCTTC
CDR3 protein: CSVEGADRVPIDGYTF

V gene: TRBV18
D gene: TRBD1
clone size: NA
J gene: TRBJ2-6
CDR3 DNA: TGTGCCAGCTCACCCGGACAGGGGACTGGGGCCAACGTCCTGACTTTC
CDR3 protein: CASSPGQGTGANVLTF

V gene: TRBV9
D gene: TRBD1
clone size: few
J gene: TRBJ1-2
CDR3 DNA: TGTGCCAGCAGAGGGACAGGTTATGGCTACACCTTC
CDR3 protein: CASRGTGYGYTF

V gene: TRBV6-5
D gene: NA
clone size: few
J gene: TRBJ1-5
CDR3 DNA: TGTGCCAGCAGTCTGGGTAGCAATCAGCCCCAGCATTTT
CDR3 protein: CASSLGSNQPQHF

V gene: TRBV21-1
D gene: NA
clone size: NA
J gene: TRBJ1-1
CDR3 DNA: TGTGCCAGCAGCAAAGTAGGGAGGTCGAACACTGAAGCTTTCTTT
CDR3 protein: CASSKVGRSNTEAFF

V gene: TRBV4-2
D gene: NA
clone size: NA
J gene: TRBJ2-3
CDR3 DNA: TGTGCCAGCAGCCACAACCCCGGACTCACAGATACGCAGTATTTT
CDR3 protein: CASSHNPGLTDTQYF

V gene: TRBV29-1
D gene: TRBD1
clone size: NA
J gene: TRBJ1-1
CDR3 DNA: TGCAGCGTAAGGGACAGGAATGAAGCTTTCTTT
CDR3 protein: CSVRDRNEAFF

V gene: TRBV29-1
D gene: NA
clone size: NA
J gene: TRBJ2-7
CDR3 DNA: TGCAGCGTTGATGGGCTTGAGGGGAGGAGGGACGAGCAGTACTTC
CDR3 protein: CSVDGLEGRRDEQYF

V gene: TRBV29-1
D gene: TRBD1
clone size: NA
J gene: TRBJ1-6
CDR3 DNA: TGCAGCGCCAGGACAGGCTTCGGTTCACCCCTCCACTTT
CDR3 protein: CSARTGFGSPLHF

V gene: TRBV6-5
D gene: NA
clone size: NA
J gene: TRBJ2-4
CDR3 DNA: TGTGCCAGCAGTTGGGAGGGGGCTTCATACATTCAGTACTTC
CDR3 protein: CASSWEGASYIQYF

V gene: TRBV2
D gene: NA
clone size: NA
J gene: TRBJ2-5
CDR3 DNA: TGTGCCAGCAGTGAAGGGGAGACCCAGTACTTC
CDR3 protein: CASSEGETQYF

V gene: TRBV9
D gene: TRBD1
clone size: NA
J gene: TRBJ2-5
CDR3 DNA: TGTGCCAGCAGCCCCGGGACAGCACTTCAAGAGACCCAGTACTTC
CDR3 protein: CASSPGTALQETQYF

V gene: TRBV7-9
D gene: NA
clone size: NA
J gene: TRBJ2-3
CDR3 DNA: TGTGCCAGCAGCCCCCCGTCGGGGGCTGGGACAGATACGCAGTATTTT
CDR3 protein: CASSPPSGAGTDTQYF

V gene: TRBV2
D gene: NA
clone size: NA
J gene: TRBJ1-1
CDR3 DNA: TGTGCCAGCAGTGATAGGGGTTCTGAAGCTTTCTTT
CDR3 protein: CASSDRGSEAFF

V gene: TRBV30
D gene: NA
clone size: once
J gene: TRBJ1-2
CDR3 DNA: TGTGCCTGGAGTGTTAGGGGCTATGGCTACACCTTC
CDR3 protein: CAWSVRGYGYTF

V gene: TRBV12-5
D gene: NA
clone size: few
J gene: TRBJ1-2
CDR3 DNA: TGTGCTAGTGGTAGCGGGACATCCTATGGCTACACCTTC
CDR3 protein: CASGSGTSYGYTF

V gene: TRBV7-9
D gene: NA
clone size: NA
J gene: TRBJ2-5
CDR3 DNA: TGTGCCAGCAGCGATCCTAGGGGGGACAAAGAGACCCAGTACTTC
CDR3 protein: CASSDPRGDKETQYF

V gene: TRBV5-1
D gene: TRBD1
clone size: NA
J gene: TRBJ1-1
CDR3 DNA: TGCGCCACCAAGGACAGGTTGAACACTGAAGCTTTCTTT
CDR3 protein: CATKDRLNTEAFF

V gene: TRBV6-1
D gene: NA
clone size: NA
J gene: TRBJ1-1
CDR3 DNA: TGTGCCAGCAATCGATTCGGTAACGAAGCTTTCTTT
CDR3 protein: CASNRFGNEAFF

V gene: TRBV9
D gene: NA
clone size: NA
J gene: TRBJ1-4
CDR3 DNA: TGTGCCAGCAGCGTAGAACCCCTCGCTCGTTTGACGGTGGGTAATGAAAAACTGTTTTTT
CDR3 protein: CASSVEPLARLTVGNEKLFF

V gene: TRBV5-1
D gene: NA
clone size: NA
J gene: TRBJ1-1
CDR3 DNA: TGCGCCAGCAGCTTGGGCAGGAATCCAACTGAAGCTTTCTTT
CDR3 protein: CASSLGRNPTEAFF

V gene: TRBV2
D gene: NA
clone size: NA
J gene: TRBJ2-1
CDR3 DNA: TGTGCCAGCAGTGACGGAGCCTCCTACAATGAGCAGTTCTTC
CDR3 protein: CASSDGASYNEQFF

V gene: TRBV29-1
D gene: NA
clone size: NA
J gene: TRBJ2-2
CDR3 DNA: TGCAGCGTTGAAGTTGTCGGTTCGGGGATGGAGGCCGGGGAGCTGTTTTTT
CDR3 protein: CSVEVVGSGMEAGELFF

V gene: TRBV30
D gene: TRBD1
clone size: NA
J gene: TRBJ2-4
CDR3 DNA: TGTGCCTGGAGTGGGGGACAGGGGATAAACATTCAGTACTTC
CDR3 protein: CAWSGGQGINIQYF

V gene: TRBV5-6
D gene: NA
clone size: NA
J gene: TRBJ2-2
CDR3 DNA: TGTGCCAGCAGCTTGTCTTCGCAGGGTGAGGTCGGGGAGCTGTTTTTT
CDR3 protein: CASSLSSQGEVGELFF

V gene: TRBV5-1
D gene: TRBD2
clone size: few
J gene: TRBJ2-1
CDR3 DNA: TGCGCCAGCAGCTTGGGACTAGCGGGGATTAGCTCCTACAATGAGCAGTTCTTC
CDR3 protein: CASSLGLAGISSYNEQFF

V gene: TRBV4-2
D gene: NA
clone size: few
J gene: TRBJ1-2
CDR3 DNA: TGTGCCAGCAGCCAATCGGGGTCCTATGGCTACACCTTC
CDR3 protein: CASSQSGSYGYTF

V gene: TRBV7-8
D gene: NA
clone size: NA
J gene: TRBJ1-1
CDR3 DNA: TGTGCCAGCAGCTTTGGGGGGTTACCTGAAGCTTTCTTT
CDR3 protein: CASSFGGLPEAFF

V gene: TRBV18
D gene: NA
clone size: NA
J gene: TRBJ2-2
CDR3 DNA: TGTGCCAGCTCACCAGACACCGGGGAGCTGTTTTTT
CDR3 protein: CASSPDTGELFF

V gene: TRBV9
D gene: NA
clone size: NA
J gene: TRBJ1-2
CDR3 DNA: TGTGCCAGCAGCCCAGTCATAGGAACTAACTATGGCTACACCTTC
CDR3 protein: CASSPVIGTNYGYTF

V gene: TRBV13
D gene: TRBD1
clone size: NA
J gene: TRBJ2-7
CDR3 DNA: TGTGCCAGCAGCTTAGGGACAGGGACCTCCTACGAGCAGTACTTC
CDR3 protein: CASSLGTGTSYEQYF

V gene: TRBV9
D gene: NA
clone size: NA
J gene: TRBJ1-2
CDR3 DNA: TGTGCCAGCAGCGTTGGGGCCTTCTATGGCTACACCTTC
CDR3 protein: CASSVGAFYGYTF

V gene: TRBV9
D gene: NA
clone size: few
J gene: TRBJ2-3
CDR3 DNA: TGTGCCAGCAGCGTAGTGCGTTCAGATACGCAGTATTTT
CDR3 protein: CASSVVRSDTQYF

V gene: TRBV4-1
D gene: NA
clone size: NA
J gene: TRBJ2-3
CDR3 DNA: TGCGCCAGCAGCCAACGATCGGGTATAGATACGCAGTATTTT
CDR3 protein: CASSQRSGIDTQYF

V gene: TRBV18
D gene: TRBD1
clone size: NA
J gene: TRBJ2-2
CDR3 DNA: TGTGCCAGCTCCCCATGGATACAGGGGGCATCGTCCGGGGAGCTGTTTTTT
CDR3 protein: CASSPWIQGASSGELFF

V gene: TRBV30
D gene: TRBD1
clone size: few
J gene: TRBJ2-7
CDR3 DNA: TGTGCCTGGAGTGTACCCGGACAGGGGGCGATCGAGCAGTACTTC
CDR3 protein: CAWSVPGQGAIEQYF